The entry below describes one TCR beta chain. Antigen unknown. The same CDR3 can be traced to other DNA sequences in this sample. The sample originates from a study of beta chain features in type 1 diabetes. Study-wide points: There was no resolution here of whether HLA type influences TCRB rearrangement. When Type 1 diabetes patients were examined, their TCRB CDR3s proved moderately but significantly shorter in all four CD4+ subsets. Patients' naive, central memory and Treg TCRB repertoires seemed closer to one another than those of healthy donors.

The CDR3 has 14 amino acids. V trimming: 6 bases; J trimming: 1 base; junction bases outside the gene matches: 1. CDR1 and CDR2 from the germline V gene are SQVTM and ANQGSEA. Investigators reverse transcribed all isolated RNA, so they sequenced expressed TCRB transcripts. This table comes from immunoSEQ multiplex PCR, and its TCRdb copy is limited to in-frame clones, with some not included. The top ten clones hold approximately 0.086% of a sample with some 240,000 clones, roughly 17% of them seen once. V gene TRBV29-1 combines with J gene TRBJ2-3; TRBD2 matches at 13 bases. This TCR was recovered from a man aged 25 to 40 with type 1 diabetes. The sequenced sample was naive CD4+ T cells from blood. Written as DNA, the CDR3 is TGCAGCGTCGGACTAGCGGGGGGCACAGATACGCAGTATTTT. It codes for CSVGLAGGTDTQYF.